This TCR beta chain was captured in a study of T-cell reconstitution after alpha-beta-depleted transplantation in children. The CDR3 is made up of 13 amino acids. The ends were cut back, 6 bases at V and 4 bases at J, with 12 bases in the middle. The germline V gene encodes CDR1 ENHRY and CDR2 SYGVKD. TCRbeta library preparation incorporated unique molecular identifiers. TCRdb ran MiXCR on the PCR reads and lists one entry per CDR3 protein. The sample lists about 640,000 distinct CDR3 sequences, around a sixth occurring once. This clonotype has a single count. Just one base apart from a much larger clone, this may be a read error.

The chain joins TRBV10-3 to TRBJ1-2; no definite D call. Sequences were derived from PBMCs from the stem cell graft donor, sampled from the stem cell graft. The sequence was collected from a human donor who donated a stem cell graft to a child with acute myeloid leukemia. The CDR3 sequence: CAIREAAAYGYTF. The CDR3 nucleotides are TGTGCCATCAGGGAGGCAGCGGCCTATGGCTACACCTTC.